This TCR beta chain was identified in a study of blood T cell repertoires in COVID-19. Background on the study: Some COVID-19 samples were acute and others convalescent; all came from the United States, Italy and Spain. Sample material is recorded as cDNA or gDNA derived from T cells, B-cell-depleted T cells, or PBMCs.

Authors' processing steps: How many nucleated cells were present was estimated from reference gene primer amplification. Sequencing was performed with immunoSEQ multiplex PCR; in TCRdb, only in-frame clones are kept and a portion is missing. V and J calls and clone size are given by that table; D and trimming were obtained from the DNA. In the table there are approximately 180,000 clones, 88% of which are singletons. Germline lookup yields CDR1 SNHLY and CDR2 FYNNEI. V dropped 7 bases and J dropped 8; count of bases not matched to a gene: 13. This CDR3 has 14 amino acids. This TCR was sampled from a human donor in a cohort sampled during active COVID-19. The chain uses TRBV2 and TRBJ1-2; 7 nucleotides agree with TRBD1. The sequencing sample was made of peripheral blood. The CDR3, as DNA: TGTGCCAGCATCGAGGACAGGCAAGCTTTCGGCTACACCTTC. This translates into CASIEDRQAFGYTF.